Given below is one T cell receptor (beta chain) in context. Antigen unknown. The data are from a study of T cell responses to AZD1222 COVID-19 vaccine. The overall study: Analysis merged second doses at about 4 or about 12 weeks. Study-wide results and caveats: Donors, mostly white British, included more females; clonal diversity was possibly underestimated. There were vaccine-associated CD4 TCRs across spike, dominant at 160-218 and 743-854. The number of AZD1222 recipients seropositive at baseline was only five to seven.

This CDR3 contains 16 residues. With 2 bases removed from V and 2 bases from J, the gap between germline ends came to 13 bases. Germline lookup yields CDR1 MNHEY and CDR2 SVGEGT. TCRdb's copy holds only in-frame clones and misses some; the assay was immunoSEQ multiplex PCR. Of under 150,000 clones in the sample, 90% to 95% were seen once. This chain joins TRBV6-2 or TRBV6-3 and TRBJ1-5; D not resolved. The clonotype originates from an adult in good health. The specimen comprised peripheral blood, sampled on day 0 of AZD1222 vaccination. The CDR3 reads CASSYAAARGNQPQHF. The CDR3 coding sequence is TGTGCCAGCAGTTACGCGGCAGCTCGGGGCAATCAGCCCCAGCATTTT.